What follows are 18 T cell receptor beta chains derived from one specimen sequenced in a study of blood T cell repertoires in COVID-19. Generated by immunoSEQ multiplex PCR, the TCRdb table keeps only in-frame clones and is missing some. The sample includes over 200,000 clones, roughly 90% seen only once; the top ten take approximately 4.3%. Sequences were obtained from PBMCs or T cells enriched from blood (not recorded which). The source of these receptors is a woman under 40 with acute COVID-19.

V and J are TRBV30 and TRBJ1-5; 8 nucleotides line up with TRBD1. The CDR3 totals 14 residues. Germline V lookup: CDR1 GTSNPN, CDR2 SVGIG (reference sequence). Trimming at V came to 4 bases and at J to 4 bases, leaving 6 bases not matched to a gene. The CDR3 sequence: CAWTGGVGNQPQHF. The CDR3 DNA follows: TGTGCCTGGACAGGGGGCGTTGGGAATCAGCCCCAGCATTTT.

This chain connects TRBV19 to TRBJ1-5; 8 bases match TRBD1. CDR1 and CDR2 (germline): LNHDA, SQIVND (reference sequence). The CDR3 loop spans 16 amino acids. The junction had 10 bases not matched to a gene; V was cut back by 4 bases and J by 5 bases. CDR3 in amino acids: CASSTGDRGKYQPQHF. Written as DNA, the CDR3 is TGTGCCAGTAGTACTGGTGACAGGGGAAAGTATCAGCCCCAGCATTTT.

The rearrangement uses TRBV4-1 and TRBJ2-5, with TRBD2 identical over 7 bases. After removal of 0 bases from V and 4 bases from J, the junction contained 8 bases not matched to a gene. The V gene's germline CDR1 is MGHRA and CDR2 YSYEKL. CDR3 size: 16 residues. CDR3: CASSQDLGGGGETQYF. The CDR3 region has the DNA TGCGCCAGCAGCCAAGATCTAGGCGGGGGTGGAGAGACCCAGTACTTC.

The J gene is TRBJ2-3, the V gene TRBV7-7, with 9 bases identical to TRBD2. The ends lost 3 bases at V and 2 bases at J; junction bases unmatched: 3. CDR3 length equals 15 residues. From germline, CDR1 is SSHAT and CDR2 FNYEAQ (reference sequence). The DNA for the CDR3 is TGTGCCAGCAGCTTCTTAGCGGGGGTCACAGATACGCAGTATTTT. This translates into CASSFLAGVTDTQYF.

The chain is built from TRBV21-1 and TRBJ1-2. TRBV21-1 is flagged as a pseudogene. CDR3 length: 16 residues. The CDR3 nucleotides read TGTGCCAGCAGCCGGGAAGGCAGTGGACCACGCTATGGCTACACCTTC. Encoded protein: CASSREGSGPRYGYTF.

This clone was observed a single time. The chain couples TRBV7-2 to TRBJ2-7, with D possibly being TRBD2 (7 bases). Germline V gene data show CDR1 as SGHTA and CDR2 as FQGNSA. Trimming pared 5 bases from V and 0 bases from J, leaving 14 bases between. There are 15 residues in the CDR3. The CDR3: CASSEGGGGSYEQYF. In nucleotides, the CDR3 is TGTGCCAGCAGCGAAGGGGGGGGAGGCTCCTACGAGCAGTACTTC.

This chain connects TRBV5-1 to TRBJ2-7; 9 bases are shared with TRBD1. In germline, CDR1 is SGHRS, CDR2 YFSETQ. This CDR3 contains 15 residues. V was clipped by 4 bases and J by 3 bases; unmatched bases: 8. CDR3 DNA: TGCGCCAGCAGCCCGGGACAGGGTTTGATCTACGAGCAGTACTTC. This translates into CASSPGQGLIYEQYF.

This chain joins TRBV5-8 and TRBJ2-3; TRBD2 matches 7 bases. Germline V gene sequence: CDR1 SGHTS, CDR2 YDEGEE. CDR3 length: 14 residues. J lost 10 bases, V lost 7 bases, and 15 bases had no gene match. This CDR3 is CASFSHPPTSAQYF. CDR3 coding DNA: TGTGCCAGCTTTTCCCACCCCCCTACTAGCGCGCAGTATTTT.

This clone occurred once. The genes are TRBV10-3 and TRBJ1-1, with TRBD1 identical over 7 bases. The CDR3 totals 14 residues. Germline CDR1 ENHRY, CDR2 SYGVKD. V shed 10 bases, J shed 4 bases, and the junction held 12 bases outside the gene matches. The CDR3 here is CATQTGDYGTEAFF. CDR3 sequence (DNA): TGTGCCACTCAAACAGGGGATTACGGCACTGAAGCTTTCTTT.

The chain employs TRBV10-1 and TRBJ1-5; D uncertain. The CDR3 totals 14 residues. V was cut by 8 bases and J by 4 bases, with 15 bases left in between. From germline, CDR1 is WNHNN and CDR2 SYGVQD (reference sequence). CDR3 loop: CASPAALGNQPQHF. The CDR3 DNA is TGCGCCAGCCCGGCGGCTCTGGGTAATCAGCCCCAGCATTTT.

In its sample, this clone was seen a few times. At one end, the junction sequence differs from germline, possibly due to a read error. V gene TRBV25-1 combines with J gene TRBJ2-5; perhaps TRBD2 as D (6 bases). CDR1 and CDR2 from the germline V gene are MGHDK and SYGVNS. CDR3 length: 13 amino acids. For the CDR3, the DNA is TGTGCCAGCAGTGAGTCGGTAGGGCGGGGCCTCCACTTC. Translated, it gives CASSESVGRGLHF.

The rearrangement joins TRBV4-1 to TRBJ1-5, with D possibly matching TRBD1 (6 bases). CDR3 length equals 15 residues. V was trimmed by 4 bases and J by 5 bases, leaving 15 bases between them. CDR1 MGHRA and CDR2 YSYEKL come from the germline V gene. CDR3: CASSPRGGPDQPQHF. DNA for the CDR3: TGCGCCAGCAGCCCGCGCGGGGGGCCCGATCAGCCCCAGCATTTT.

DNA for the CDR3: TGTGCCAGCAGCTCCGGGACTAGCGGGGGGGAATATGAGCAGTTCTTC. Protein product: CASSSGTSGGEYEQFF. V and J are TRBV7-2 and TRBJ2-1; 16 positions agree with TRBD2. From germline, CDR1 is SGHTA and CDR2 FQGNSA. The V segment lost 4 bases and the J segment 8 bases; nucleotides outside the gene matches: 5. This CDR3 contains 16 residues.

The rearrangement joins TRBV9 to TRBJ2-5, with 11 bases identical to TRBD2. The CDR3 runs to 17 residues. CDR1 is SGDLS, CDR2 YYNGEE, per germline. The trim removed 0 bases at V and 4 bases at J, leaving 8 bases unmatched. CDR3 sequence (DNA): TGTGCCAGCAGCGTAGGGGCCCTAGCGGGGGGCGGAGAGACCCAGTACTTC. Translating gives CASSVGALAGGGETQYF.

The chain links TRBV4-3 to TRBJ1-2, with D maybe TRBD1 (6 bases). CDR3 length equals 13 residues. The ends were cut back, 1 base at V and 8 bases at J, with 11 bases in the middle. Germline CDR1 LGHNA, CDR2 YSLEER. The CDR3 nucleotides read TGCGCCAGCAGCCAAGGGAAGGGGGACGGCTACACCTTC. Translation: CASSQGKGDGYTF.

The V call is TRBV2, the J call TRBJ2-5, with D uncertain. Trimming left V 5 bases short and J 4 bases short, with 8 bases between. In germline, CDR1 is SNHLY, CDR2 FYNNEI. This CDR3 region has 12 residues. CDR3 amino acids: CASSSRGETQYF. The CDR3, as DNA: TGTGCCAGCAGTTCACGAGGAGAGACCCAGTACTTC. Drawing the rest from reference TRBV2 and TRBJ2-5, the complete variable domain is EPEVTQTPSHQVTQMGQEVILRCVPISNHLYFYWYRQILGQKVEFLVSFYNNEISEKSEIFDDQFSVERPDGSNFTLKIRSTKLEDSAMYFCASSSRGETQYFGPGTRLLVL.

The V gene is TRBV13, the J gene TRBJ1-6, with D perhaps matching TRBD1 (5 bases). Germline V gene data show CDR1 as PRHDT and CDR2 as FYEKMQ (reference sequence). Trimming stripped 7 bases from V and 9 bases from J, with 16 bases between. The CDR3 contains 14 residues. The CDR3 loop reads CASTLGGRGSPLHF. CDR3 bases: TGTGCCAGCACCTTGGGGGGTAGAGGTTCACCCCTCCACTTT.

The chain couples TRBV3-1 (or the pseudogene TRBV3-2) to TRBJ1-5; the D is unclear. CDR1 and CDR2 from the germline V gene are LGHDT and YNNKEL (reference sequence). V was trimmed by 0 bases and J by 0 bases, leaving 9 bases between them. This CDR3 comprises 16 residues. CDR3 sequence (DNA): TGTGCCAGCAGCCAAGACATTTCTAATAGCAATCAGCCCCAGCATTTT. Translating it yields CASSQDISNSNQPQHF.